These 13 T cell receptor beta chains came from one sample sequenced in a study of blood T cell repertoires in COVID-19. The assay was immunoSEQ multiplex PCR, and TCRdb's table has in-frame clones only and misses some. The data hold 150,000 or so clones, with roughly 77% observed a single time. Sequences were obtained from peripheral blood. The receptor set was obtained from a woman in her seventies with COVID-19, enrolled during active disease.

This chain connects TRBV6-6 to TRBJ2-1; D is possibly TRBD2 (6 bases). Trimming took off 7 bases at V and 3 bases at J, with 19 bases between the two ends. In germline, CDR1 is MNHNY, CDR2 SVGAGI (reference sequence). This CDR3 is 16 amino acids long. The CDR3 coding sequence is TGTGCCAGCATAGGTAGCGGCGGACTTAACTACAATGAGCAGTTCTTC. It is translated as CASIGSGGLNYNEQFF.

The gene calls are TRBV2 and TRBJ2-7; perhaps TRBD2 as D (7 bases). V lost 9 bases, J lost 6 bases, and 18 bases lay in between. CDR1 is SNHLY, CDR2 FYNNEI, per germline. The CDR3 sequence is 13 residues long. CDR3 nucleotides: TGTGCCAGTTCCTATCGGGGGGCCGCCGAGCAGTACTTC. Translated: CASSYRGAAEQYF.

The chain links TRBV9 to TRBJ1-5; TRBD1 agrees at 7 bases. The V gene end was trimmed by 3 bases and the J gene end by 4 bases; junction bases not matched to a gene: 4. This CDR3 region has 14 residues. From germline, CDR1 is SGDLS and CDR2 YYNGEE. The CDR3 here is CASSAGQVNQPQHF. CDR3 DNA: TGTGCCAGCAGCGCCGGACAGGTGAATCAGCCCCAGCATTTT.

The chain employs TRBV19 and TRBJ1-1; D is perhaps TRBD1 (6 bases). The CDR3 is made up of 13 amino acids. Germline CDR1 is LNHDA and CDR2 is SQIVND (reference sequence). Trimming shortened V by 5 bases and J by 4 bases, and 11 bases separated the two germline ends. Written as DNA, the CDR3 is TGTGCCAGTAGTCAAAGGGGGACCACTGAAGCTTTCTTT. This gives the protein CASSQRGTTEAFF. The full variable domain, its missing parts supplied by reference TRBV19 and TRBJ1-1, is DGGITQSPKYLFRKEGQNVTLSCEQNLNHDAMYWYRQDPGQGLRLIYYSQIVNDFQKGDIAEGYSVSREKKESFPLTVTSAQKNPTAFYLCASSQRGTTEAFFGQGTRLTVV.

This sequence joins TRBV27 and TRBJ1-2, with no clear D. Trimming removed 3 bases at V and 7 bases at J, with 9 bases between. Germline CDR1 MNHEY, CDR2 SMNVEV (reference sequence). This CDR3 comprises 12 residues. CDR3 region: CASSFAGGGYTF. The CDR3 nucleotides are TGTGCCAGCAGTTTTGCGGGCGGTGGCTACACCTTC.

CDR3 sequence reads: CASRQDPGANVLTF. CDR3 sequence (DNA): TGTGCCAGCCGACAGGACCCTGGGGCCAACGTCCTGACTTTC. The V and J genes are TRBV27 and TRBJ2-6; a possible D gene is TRBD1 (6 bases). V lost 8 bases and J lost 2, with 10 bases in between. The CDR3 is 14 amino acids. CDR1 MNHEY and CDR2 SMNVEV come from the germline V gene (reference sequence).

This clone was seen just once. The chain joins TRBV3-1 (or the pseudogene TRBV3-2) to TRBJ2-7; 8 bases agree with TRBD2. Germline V gene lookup returns CDR1 LGHDT and CDR2 YNNKEL (reference sequence). There are 12 residues in the CDR3. Trimming cost V 3 bases and J 7 bases; bases outside gene matches: 2. The CDR3 spells CASSQSGGEQYF. DNA of the CDR3: TGTGCCAGCAGCCAGTCGGGGGGGGAGCAGTACTTC.

The DNA of the CDR3 is TGTGCCAGCAGTCCTACCCTCACAGATACGCAGTATTTT. Its protein is CASSPTLTDTQYF. The chain is built from TRBV7-7 and TRBJ2-3; D gene ambiguous. This CDR3 has 13 residues. Germline V lookup: CDR1 SSHAT, CDR2 FNYEAQ (reference sequence). V shed 6 bases and J shed 2 bases, with 9 bases lying between them.

This rearrangement joins TRBV28 to TRBJ1-4, with D possibly matching TRBD1 (6 bases). Trimming removed 4 bases at V and 4 bases at J, with 10 bases between. The CDR3 runs 14 residues. Per the germline V gene, CDR1 is MDHEN and CDR2 is SYDVKM. The CDR3 loop is CASSSGTNNEKLFF. The CDR3 region has the DNA TGTGCCAGCAGTTCCGGGACAAATAATGAAAAACTGTTTTTT.

V is TRBV2 and J is TRBJ2-7; no reliable D call. Between the trimmed V and J ends, which lost 11 bases and 5 bases, there was a span of 10 bases. CDR1 SNHLY and CDR2 FYNNEI come from the germline V gene. This CDR3 region has 10 residues. The CDR3 loop reads CAVLRDEQYF. The CDR3 nucleotides are TGTGCCGTCCTCCGGGACGAGCAGTACTTC.

The V and J genes are TRBV27 and TRBJ1-4, with D unclear. The CDR3 sequence is 15 residues long. The ends were cut back, 6 bases at V and 7 bases at J, with 18 bases in the middle. CDR1 and CDR2 from the germline V gene are MNHEY and SMNVEV (reference sequence). The CDR3 DNA follows: TGTGCCAGCAGAAAAACACCCTGGGAGGGTGAAAAACTGTTTTTT. Translating gives CASRKTPWEGEKLFF.

This chain uses TRBV5-6 with TRBJ2-7, with no clear D. Per germline, CDR1 SGHDT and CDR2 YYEEEE. The CDR3 consists of 13 residues. Trimming shortened V by 4 bases and J by 3 bases, and 11 bases separated the two germline ends. CDR3 coding DNA: TGTGCCAGCAGCCCGAGTCGAAACTACGAGCAGTACTTC. This translates into CASSPSRNYEQYF.

The chain couples TRBV27 to TRBJ1-5, with TRBD1 identical over 7 bases. Per germline, CDR1 MNHEY and CDR2 SMNVEV (reference sequence). The CDR3 totals 15 residues. J lost 0 bases, V lost 8 bases, and 7 bases had no gene match. The CDR3 nucleotides read TGTGCCAGCCGAAGTCAGGGGGGTAGCAATCAGCCCCAGCATTTT. Its translation: CASRSQGGSNQPQHF.